This entry describes one T cell receptor beta chain. The authors' processing: For nucleated cells, counts were estimated from reference gene primer amplification. Clones were sequenced by immunoSEQ multiplex PCR, and TCRdb holds only the in-frame ones, with some missing. From that table come the V and J calls and clone size; the DNA was used to work out D and trimming. The sample yields roughly 140,000 clones, approximately 89% seen once. The CDR3 spans 15 residues. Germline V gene lookup returns CDR1 MNHNY and CDR2 SVGAGI (reference sequence). V was pared by 6 bases and J by 2 bases, with 14 bases between. This specimen comes from a study of blood T cell repertoires in COVID-19. At the level of the study: Sites across the United States, Italy and Spain contributed samples from acute and convalescent COVID-19. T cells, B-cell-depleted T cells, or PBMCs supplied cDNA or gDNA.

This chain joins TRBV6-6 and TRBJ1-3; D possibly corresponds to TRBD1 (6 bases). The sequencing input was peripheral blood. The TCR originated in a human donor in a cohort sampled during active COVID-19. The CDR3 DNA follows: TGTGCCAGCAGAGATCCCGGGACACCTGGAAACACCATATATTTT. It is translated as CASRDPGTPGNTIYF.